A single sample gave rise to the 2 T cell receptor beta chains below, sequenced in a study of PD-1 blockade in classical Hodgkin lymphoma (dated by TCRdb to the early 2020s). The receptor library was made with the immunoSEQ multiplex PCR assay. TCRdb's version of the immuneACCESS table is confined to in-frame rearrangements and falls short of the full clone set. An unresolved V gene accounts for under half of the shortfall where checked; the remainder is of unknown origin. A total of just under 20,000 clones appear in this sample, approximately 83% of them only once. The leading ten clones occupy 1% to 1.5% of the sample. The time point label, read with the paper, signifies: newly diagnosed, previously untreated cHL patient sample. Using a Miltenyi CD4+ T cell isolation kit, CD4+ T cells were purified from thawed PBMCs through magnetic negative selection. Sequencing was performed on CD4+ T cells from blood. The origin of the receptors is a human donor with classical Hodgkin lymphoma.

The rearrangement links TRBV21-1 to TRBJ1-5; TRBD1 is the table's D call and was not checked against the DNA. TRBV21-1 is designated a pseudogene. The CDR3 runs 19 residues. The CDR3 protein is CASPRCSGQGAFNNQPQHF. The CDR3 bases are TGTGCCAGCCCACGGTGTTCGGGACAGGGGGCTTTTAACAATCAGCCCCAGCATTTT.

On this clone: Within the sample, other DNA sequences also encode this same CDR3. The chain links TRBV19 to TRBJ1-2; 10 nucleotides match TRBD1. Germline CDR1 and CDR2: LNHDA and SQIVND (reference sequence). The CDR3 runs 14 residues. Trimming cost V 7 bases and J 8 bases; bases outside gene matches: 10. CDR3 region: CASIPGQGGYGYTF. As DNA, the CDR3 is TGTGCCAGTATCCCAGGACAGGGGGGCTACGGCTACACCTTC.